This T cell receptor beta chain is drawn from a study of shared clonotypes between healthy human individuals. Overall study findings and caveats: Clonotype sharing among donors likely depends on sequencing depth.

A note on this clone: Antigen unknown.

The trim removed 2 bases at V and 2 bases at J, leaving 7 bases unmatched. This CDR3 region has 17 residues. The germline V gene has CDR1 LNHNV and CDR2 YYDKDF (reference sequence). Donors included only healthy HIV-negative adults lacking recent acute infections or vaccinations. Sequencing was performed with immunoSEQ multiplex PCR; in TCRdb, only in-frame clones are kept and a portion is missing. The data show approximately 440,000 clones, approximately 77% seen once. The rearrangement joins TRBV15 to TRBJ2-5; 11 bases map to TRBD2. Material: PBMCs. The sequence was obtained from a woman in her thirties or forties in good health. Some clones in this sample may be carry-over from other donors' samples. The CDR3 here is CATSRPKRLAGQETQYF. CDR3 nucleotides: TGTGCCACCAGCAGACCGAAACGACTAGCGGGACAAGAGACCCAGTACTTC. The whole variable domain, filled in from reference TRBV15 and TRBJ2-5, reads DAMVIQNPRYQVTQFGKPVTLSCSQTLNHNVMYWYQQKSSQAPKLLFHYYDKDFNNEADTPDNFQSRRPNTSFCFLDIRSPGLGDTAMYLCATSRPKRLAGQETQYFGPGTRLLVL.